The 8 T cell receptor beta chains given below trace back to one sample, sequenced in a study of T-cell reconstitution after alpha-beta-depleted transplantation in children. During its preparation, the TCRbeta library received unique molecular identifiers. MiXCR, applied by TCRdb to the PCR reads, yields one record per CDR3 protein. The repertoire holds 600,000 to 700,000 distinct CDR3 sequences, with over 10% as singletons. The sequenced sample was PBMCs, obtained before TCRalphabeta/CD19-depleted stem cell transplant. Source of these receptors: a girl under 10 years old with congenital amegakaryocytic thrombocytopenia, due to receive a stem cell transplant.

The CDR3 spells CASSLMGARGEPQHF. The CDR3 region has the DNA TGTGCCAGCAGCTTAATGGGCGCCAGGGGTGAGCCCCAGCATTTT. V gene TRBV7-6 combines with J gene TRBJ1-5, with D maybe TRBD1 (6 bases). With 2 bases removed from V and 8 bases from J, the gap between germline ends came to 16 bases. Germline V gene lookup returns CDR1 SGHVS and CDR2 FNYEAQ. The CDR3 has 15 residues.

CDR3 protein: CASSFGTSYFTYNEQFF. CDR3 DNA sequence: TGTGCCAGCAGTTTCGGGACTAGCTACTTCACCTACAATGAGCAGTTCTTC. The rearrangement uses TRBV12-3 or TRBV12-4 and TRBJ2-1; 9 bases are a match to TRBD2. CDR3 length: 17 amino acids. V lost 3 bases to trimming and J lost 2 bases; unmatched junction nucleotides: 8.

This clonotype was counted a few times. This CDR3 reads CASSSTFDGRGHTYNEQFF. The CDR3 DNA sequence: TGTGCCAGCAGTTCTACCTTCGACGGAAGAGGGCATACCTACAATGAGCAGTTCTTC. The rearrangement joins TRBV12-3 or TRBV12-4 to TRBJ2-1; possible D gene TRBD2, 5 bases. V shed 4 bases and J shed 2 bases, with 24 bases lying between them. The CDR3 extends over 19 amino acids.

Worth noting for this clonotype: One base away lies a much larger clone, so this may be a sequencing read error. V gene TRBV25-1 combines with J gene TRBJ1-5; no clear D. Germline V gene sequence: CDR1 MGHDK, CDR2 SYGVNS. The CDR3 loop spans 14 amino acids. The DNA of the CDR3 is TGTGCCAGCGGTGAGGAGTATAGCAATCAGCCCCAGCATTTT. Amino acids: CASGEEYSNQPQHF.

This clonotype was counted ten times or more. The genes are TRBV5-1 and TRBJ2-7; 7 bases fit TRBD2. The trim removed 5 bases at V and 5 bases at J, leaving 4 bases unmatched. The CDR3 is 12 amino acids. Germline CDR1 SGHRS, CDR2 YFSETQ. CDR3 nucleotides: TGCGCCAGCAGACCCACTAGCGACGAGCAGTACTTC. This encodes CASRPTSDEQYF. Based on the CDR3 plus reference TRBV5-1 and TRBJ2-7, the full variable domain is KAGVTQTPRYLIKTRGQQVTLSCSPISGHRSVSWYQQTPGQGLQFLFEYFSETQRNKGNFPGRFSGRQFSNSRSEMNVSTLELGDSALYLCASRPTSDEQYFGPGTRLTVT.

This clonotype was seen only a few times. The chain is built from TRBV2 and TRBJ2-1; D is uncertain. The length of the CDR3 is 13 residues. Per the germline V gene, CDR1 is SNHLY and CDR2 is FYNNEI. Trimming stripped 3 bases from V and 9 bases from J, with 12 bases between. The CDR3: CASSEEQKAEQFF. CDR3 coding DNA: TGTGCCAGCAGTGAGGAGCAAAAGGCTGAGCAGTTCTTC.

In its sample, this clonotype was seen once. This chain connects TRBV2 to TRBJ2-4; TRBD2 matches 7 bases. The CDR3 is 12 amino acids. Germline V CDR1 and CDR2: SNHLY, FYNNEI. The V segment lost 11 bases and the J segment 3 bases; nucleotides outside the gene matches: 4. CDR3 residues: CAGRTSKNIQYF. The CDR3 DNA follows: TGTGCCGGGAGGACTAGCAAAAACATTCAGTACTTC.

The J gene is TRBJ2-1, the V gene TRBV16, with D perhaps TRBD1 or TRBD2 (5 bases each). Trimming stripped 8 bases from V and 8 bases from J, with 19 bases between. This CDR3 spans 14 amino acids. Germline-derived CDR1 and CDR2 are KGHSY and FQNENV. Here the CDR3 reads CASSEGTVMDEQFF. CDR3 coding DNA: TGTGCCAGCTCAGAGGGGACGGTAATGGATGAGCAGTTCTTC.